This note documents a single T cell receptor (beta chain) sequence. CDR1 and CDR2 (germline): SEHNR, FQNEAQ (reference sequence). The CDR3 loop spans 15 amino acids. Trimming cost V 6 bases and J 7 bases, with 22 bases left between them. This entry belongs to a study of T cell changes during pregnancy in multiple sclerosis. Profiled with immunoSEQ multiplex PCR; TCRdb holds only in-frame clones, not every one. The repertoire holds 80,000 to 100,000 clones, with roughly 89% as singletons. This clonotype originated in a female donor in good health, enrolled as a control in a pregnancy study. Sequenced material: peripheral blood, taken after pregnancy. The V call is TRBV7-9, the J call TRBJ2-7; D may be TRBD2 (6 bases). Written as DNA, the CDR3 is TGTGCCAGCAGTTCCCCGGGGGTCGGTACCCTGGAGCAGTACTTC. Translated: CASSSPGVGTLEQYF.